This T cell receptor (beta chain) was profiled in a study of blood T cell repertoires in COVID-19. About the research overall: Material from acute and convalescent COVID-19 was sourced from the United States, Italy and Spain. PBMCs, B-cell-depleted T cells, or T cells were the source of the cDNA or gDNA that made up the material.

Per the original methods: Nucleated cell counts were estimated from reference gene primer amplification. Sequencing was performed with immunoSEQ multiplex PCR; in TCRdb, only in-frame clones are kept and a portion is missing. V, J and clone size are those of that table, while D and trimming were read from the DNA. The sample has more than 120,000 clones; about 80% are singletons. This CDR3 spans 14 amino acids. Trimming took off 7 bases at V and 7 bases at J, with 17 bases between the two ends. Germline CDR1 MNHEY, CDR2 SVGAGI. This clone was counted between two and nine times. The chain has TRBV6-5 and TRBJ1-5, with D perhaps TRBD1 (6 bases). Sequences were obtained from peripheral blood. The clonotype comes from a human donor in a cohort sampled during active COVID-19. The CDR3 sequence: CASNERGGGQPQHF. The CDR3 bases are TGTGCCAGCAACGAAAGGGGGGGCGGACAGCCCCAGCATTTT.